This T cell receptor (beta chain) derives from a study of T cells in Graves' hyperthyroidism and ophthalmopathy. Of note for this clonotype: Antigen: not known.

Amplified TCR beta CDR3 regions came from RNA transcripts. The primer set for the first-round RT-PCR of the TCR CDR3 was HTBI. In TCRdb, the multiplex PCR reads were re-called with MiXCR into one record per CDR3 protein. The sample shows 500,000 to 650,000 distinct CDR3 sequences, over 45% of them seen only once. Exclusion of patients followed from uncontrolled infection, other autoimmune disease, pregnancy or lactation. This CDR3 has 14 amino acids. CDR1 and CDR2 (germline): LNHNV, YYDKDF (reference sequence). V was shortened by 5 bases and J by 9 bases, with 14 bases between the two germline ends. Whole-study findings and limits: Blood also held most thyroid clonotypes expanded beyond 0.001. Onset of ophthalmopathy came a median around 6.5 months after the model predicted it.

The sequence came from an adult woman with Graves' disease, either hyperthyroidism or ophthalmopathy (not recorded which). Sequenced input: peripheral blood or thyroid tissue (not recorded which). The rearrangement uses TRBV15 and TRBJ1-6, with D perhaps TRBD1 (6 bases). CDR3 residues: CATSFGQLGSPLHF. CDR3 sequence (DNA): TGTGCCACCAGCTTCGGACAGCTGGGTTCACCCCTCCACTTT. Full variable domain (missing parts from reference TRBV15 and TRBJ1-6): DAMVIQNPRYQVTQFGKPVTLSCSQTLNHNVMYWYQQKSSQAPKLLFHYYDKDFNNEADTPDNFQSRRPNTSFCFLDIRSPGLGDTAMYLCATSFGQLGSPLHFGNGTRLTVT.